This T cell receptor (beta chain) was recovered during a study of T cell repertoires in cytomegalovirus infection. Study-level background: CMV infection and matching HLA type were both indicated by public TCR beta signatures.

The length of the CDR3 is 15 residues. Trimming removed 3 bases at V and 0 bases at J, with 11 bases between. From germline, CDR1 is KGHSH and CDR2 LQKENI. This clonotype was seen a single time. Its antigen is not known. TCRdb called the reads again in MiXCR, with one record for every CDR3 protein. The sample shows some 920,000 distinct CDR3 sequences, about a third of them seen only once. The chain has TRBV18 and TRBJ1-1, with a tentative D call TRBD1 (6 bases). The sample was cultured CD8+ T cells from PBMCs, taken from culture after CMV antigen stimulation. The TCR sequence derives from a human donor in good health (CMV status not recorded). Some clones in this sample may be carry-over from other donors' samples. CDR3 DNA: TGTGCCAGCTCACCCGCCGGACAGATGAACACTGAAGCTTTCTTT. Protein product: CASSPAGQMNTEAFF. The full variable domain, its missing parts supplied by reference TRBV18 and TRBJ1-1, is NAGVMQNPRHLVRRRGQEARLRCSPMKGHSHVYWYRQLPEEGLKFMVYLQKENIIDESGMPKERFSAEFPKEGPSILRIQQVVRGDSAAYFCASSPAGQMNTEAFFGQGTRLTVV.